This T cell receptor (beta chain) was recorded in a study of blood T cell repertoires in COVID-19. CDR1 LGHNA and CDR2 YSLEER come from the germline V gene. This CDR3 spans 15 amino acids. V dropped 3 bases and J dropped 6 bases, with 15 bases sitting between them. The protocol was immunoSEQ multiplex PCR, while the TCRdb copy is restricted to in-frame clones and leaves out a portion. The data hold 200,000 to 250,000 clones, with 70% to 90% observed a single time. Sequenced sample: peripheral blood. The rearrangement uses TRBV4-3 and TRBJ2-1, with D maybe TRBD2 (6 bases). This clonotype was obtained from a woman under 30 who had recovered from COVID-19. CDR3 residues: CASSHARSGGNEQFF. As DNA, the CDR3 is TGCGCCAGCAGCCATGCTAGGTCCGGGGGCAATGAGCAGTTCTTC.